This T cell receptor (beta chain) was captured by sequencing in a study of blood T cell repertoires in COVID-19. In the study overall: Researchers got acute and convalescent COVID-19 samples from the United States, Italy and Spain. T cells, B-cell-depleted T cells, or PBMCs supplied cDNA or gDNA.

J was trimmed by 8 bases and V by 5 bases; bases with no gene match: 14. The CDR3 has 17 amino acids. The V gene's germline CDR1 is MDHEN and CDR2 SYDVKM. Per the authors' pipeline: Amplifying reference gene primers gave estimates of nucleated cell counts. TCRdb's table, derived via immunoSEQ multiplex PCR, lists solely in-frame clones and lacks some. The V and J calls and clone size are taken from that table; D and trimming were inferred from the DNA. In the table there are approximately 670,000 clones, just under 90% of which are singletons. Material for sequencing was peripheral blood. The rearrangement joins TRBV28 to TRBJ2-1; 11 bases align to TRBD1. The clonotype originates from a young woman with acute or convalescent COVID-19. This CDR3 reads CASSLPDGTGGQHEQFF. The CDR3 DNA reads TGTGCCAGCAGTCTCCCCGACGGGACAGGGGGGCAGCATGAGCAGTTCTTC.